This T cell receptor beta chain was identified during a study of T-cell reconstitution after alpha-beta-depleted transplantation in children. General study results and limits: One year post-transplant, T-cell counts and diversity were largely derived from T cells produced anew.

The library targeted TCRbeta and was prepared with unique molecular identifiers. One entry per CDR3 protein, called by TCRdb with MiXCR from the PCR reads. The sample has a few hundred thousand distinct CDR3 sequences; 43% are singletons. The CDR3 covers 16 residues. Germline lookup yields CDR1 SGHDT and CDR2 YYEEEE. The V segment lost 4 bases and the J segment 2 bases; nucleotides outside the gene matches: 12. On this clonotype itself: The antigen is unknown.

The chain combines TRBV5-6 with TRBJ2-7, with TRBD1 matching 7 bases. This specimen consisted of PBMCs, obtained before TCRalphabeta/CD19-depleted stem cell transplant. This receptor was taken from a girl aged 2-10 years with aplastic anemia, due to receive a stem cell transplant. In nucleotides, the CDR3 is TGTGCCAGCAGCCACCGACCGAGACAGGGCACCTACGAGCAGTACTTC. As protein: CASSHRPRQGTYEQYF. Full variable domain (rest looked up from reference TRBV5-6 and TRBJ2-7): DAGVTQSPTHLIKTRGQQVTLRCSPKSGHDTVSWYQQALGQGPQFIFQYYEEEERQRGNFPDRFSGHQFPNYSSELNVNALLLGDSALYLCASSHRPRQGTYEQYFGPGTRLTVT.